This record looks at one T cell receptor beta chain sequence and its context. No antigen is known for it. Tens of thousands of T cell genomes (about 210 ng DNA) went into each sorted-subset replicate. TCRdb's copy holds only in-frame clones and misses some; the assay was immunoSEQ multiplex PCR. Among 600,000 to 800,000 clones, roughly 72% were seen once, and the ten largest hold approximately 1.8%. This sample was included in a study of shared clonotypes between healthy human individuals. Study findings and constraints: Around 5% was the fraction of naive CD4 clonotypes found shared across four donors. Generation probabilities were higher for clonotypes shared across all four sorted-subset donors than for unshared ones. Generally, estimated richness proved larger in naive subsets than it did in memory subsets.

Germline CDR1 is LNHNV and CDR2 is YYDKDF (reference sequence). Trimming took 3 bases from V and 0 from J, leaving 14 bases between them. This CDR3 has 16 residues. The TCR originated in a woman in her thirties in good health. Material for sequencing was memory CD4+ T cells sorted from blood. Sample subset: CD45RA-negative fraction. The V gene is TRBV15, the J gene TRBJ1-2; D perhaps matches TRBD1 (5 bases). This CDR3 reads CATSSPTQGANYGYTF. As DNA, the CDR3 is TGTGCCACCAGCAGTCCCACCCAGGGAGCTAACTATGGCTACACCTTC. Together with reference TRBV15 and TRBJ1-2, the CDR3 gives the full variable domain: DAMVIQNPRYQVTQFGKPVTLSCSQTLNHNVMYWYQQKSSQAPKLLFHYYDKDFNNEADTPDNFQSRRPNTSFCFLDIRSPGLGDTAMYLCATSSPTQGANYGYTFGSGTRLTVV.